This record looks at one TCR beta chain sequence and its context. Its specificity is not known. Germline CDR1 MNHEY, CDR2 SMNVEV (reference sequence). Between the trimmed V and J ends, which lost 3 bases and 4 bases, there was a span of 13 bases. CDR3 length equals 15 residues. The entry originates in a study of CD8 T cells in Susac syndrome. The overall study: Active disease was present in six of the sequenced Susac syndrome patients, whereas fewer than 10 of them were in remission. General study results and limits: In Susac patients, clonal expansion was not detected in CD4+ cells.

RNA amounts of about 0.5 to 1 ug underwent reverse transcription with random hexamers. In TCRdb, the immunoSEQ multiplex PCR reads were re-called with MiXCR into one record per CDR3 protein. The top ten clones hold approximately 0.12% of a sample with about 180,000 distinct CDR3 sequences, roughly 95% of them seen once. TCR beta sequencing covered blood CD8+ and CD4+ T cells. What was sequenced was CD4+ T cells from PBMCs. The sequence was collected from a human donor with Susac syndrome. The chain carries TRBV27 and TRBJ2-1; TRBD1 might be the D (6 bases). CDR3 DNA sequence: TGTGCCAGCAGTTTTGGACAGAACCTTTACAATGAGCAGTTCTTC. This codes for CASSFGQNLYNEQFF.